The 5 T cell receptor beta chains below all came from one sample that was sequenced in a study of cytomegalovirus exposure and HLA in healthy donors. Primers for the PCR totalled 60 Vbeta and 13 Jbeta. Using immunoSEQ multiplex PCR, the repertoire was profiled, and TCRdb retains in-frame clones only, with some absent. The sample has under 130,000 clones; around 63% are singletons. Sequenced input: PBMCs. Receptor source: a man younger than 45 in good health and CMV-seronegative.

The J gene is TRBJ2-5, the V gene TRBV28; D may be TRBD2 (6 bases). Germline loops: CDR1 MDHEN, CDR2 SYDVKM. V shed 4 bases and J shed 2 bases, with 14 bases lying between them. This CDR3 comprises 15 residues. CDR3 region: CASSSRLGLQETQYF. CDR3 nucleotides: TGTGCCAGCAGTTCAAGACTAGGGCTTCAAGAGACCCAGTACTTC.

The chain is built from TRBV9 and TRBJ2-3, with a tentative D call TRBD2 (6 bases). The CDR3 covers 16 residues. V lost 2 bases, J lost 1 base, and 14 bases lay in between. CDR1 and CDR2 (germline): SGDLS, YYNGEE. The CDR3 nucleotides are TGTGCCAGCAGCGTGGGGACTCACTGGGGCACAGATACGCAGTATTTT. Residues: CASSVGTHWGTDTQYF.

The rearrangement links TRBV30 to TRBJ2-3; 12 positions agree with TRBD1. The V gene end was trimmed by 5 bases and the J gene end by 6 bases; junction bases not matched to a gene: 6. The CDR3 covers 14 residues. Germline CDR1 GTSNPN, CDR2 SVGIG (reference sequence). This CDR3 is CAWGPGQGADTQYF. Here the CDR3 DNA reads TGTGCCTGGGGGCCGGGACAGGGGGCGGATACGCAGTATTTT.

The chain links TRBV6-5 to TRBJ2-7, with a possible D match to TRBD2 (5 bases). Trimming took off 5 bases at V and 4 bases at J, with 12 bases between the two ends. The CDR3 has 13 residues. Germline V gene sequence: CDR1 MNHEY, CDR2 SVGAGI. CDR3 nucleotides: TGTGCCAGCAGTAAAGCCCCGGGGTACGAGCAGTACTTC. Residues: CASSKAPGYEQYF.

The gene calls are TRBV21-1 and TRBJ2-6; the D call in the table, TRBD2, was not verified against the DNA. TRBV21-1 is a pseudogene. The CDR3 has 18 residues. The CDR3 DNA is TGTGCCAGCAGCCGACTAGCGGGAGGAACCTCTGGGGCCAACGTCCTGACTTTC. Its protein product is CASSRLAGGTSGANVLTF.